This is a list of T cell receptor beta chains from one sample in a study of cytomegalovirus exposure and HLA in healthy donors. Only in-frame clones appear in the TCRdb table, and some are missing; sequencing was by immunoSEQ multiplex PCR. The sample lists some 130,000 clones, about 85% occurring once. Sample: PBMCs. All receptors derive from a boy aged 5-17 years in good health and CMV-seronegative. The CDR3 runs from the conserved cysteine through the conserved F or W. The D gene is left open where the match is weak. Size values are once, few and many counts, or a class for expanded clones, and some rows have none.

TRBV13,NA,TRBJ2-5,TRBD2,CASSPPLAGVVQETQYF,TGTGCCAGCAGCCCCCCCCTGGCGGGAGTCGTCCAAGAGACCCAGTACTTC
TRBV4-1,NA,TRBJ2-3,NA,CASSQDISTDTQYF,TGCGCCAGCAGCCAAGATATTAGCACAGATACGCAGTATTTT
TRBV28,NA,TRBJ1-5,TRBD1,CASRVTGGRNQPQHF,TGTGCCAGCAGAGTAACAGGGGGAAGGAATCAGCCCCAGCATTTT
TRBV23-1,NA,TRBJ1-1,NA,CASSHPAGLGYTEAFF,TGCGCCAGCAGTCATCCAGCAGGGCTCGGGTACACTGAAGCTTTCTTT
TRBV7-6,NA,TRBJ2-3,TRBD1,CASSRRGQGADTQYF,TGTGCCAGCAGCAGAAGGGGACAGGGGGCAGATACGCAGTATTTT
TRBV18,NA,TRBJ2-7,NA,CASSQGAYEQYF,TGTGCCAGCTCACAGGGAGCCTACGAGCAGTACTTC
TRBV6-5,NA,TRBJ2-7,TRBD2,CASSSLAVSYEQYF,TGTGCCAGCAGTTCACTAGCGGTTTCCTACGAGCAGTACTTC
TRBV7-9,NA,TRBJ1-1,TRBD1,CASSARDSLTEAFF,TGTGCCAGCAGCGCCCGGGACAGTCTCACTGAAGCTTTCTTT
TRBV5-6,NA,TRBJ2-3,NA,CASSPPTVLLTDTQYF,TGTGCCAGCAGCCCCCCAACGGTTCTCCTCACAGATACGCAGTATTTT
TRBV4-2,NA,TRBJ2-5,TRBD2,CASSQVQREGQETQYF,TGTGCCAGCAGCCAAGTTCAGCGGGAGGGACAGGAGACCCAGTACTTC
TRBV4-1,NA,TRBJ2-3,NA,CASSHRDRASTDTQYF,TGCGCCAGCAGCCACCGAGACAGAGCTAGCACAGATACGCAGTATTTT
TRBV6-1,NA,TRBJ2-7,NA,CASSEAPTIPSYEQYF,TGTGCCAGCAGTGAAGCTCCTACTATCCCCTCCTACGAGCAGTACTTC
TRBV27,once,TRBJ2-6,TRBD1,CASSLYQDRLGANVLTF,TGTGCCAGCAGTTTATACCAGGACAGGCTTGGGGCCAACGTCCTGACTTTC
TRBV6-4,NA,TRBJ2-3,TRBD2,CASSPTSGGADTQYF,TGTGCCAGCAGTCCGACTAGCGGGGGGGCAGATACGCAGTATTTT
TRBV27,NA,TRBJ2-2,TRBD1,CASSTGVSGELFF,TGTGCCAGCAGTACAGGGGTCTCCGGGGAGCTGTTTTTT
TRBV7-2,once,TRBJ1-6,NA,CASSFNTGNSPLHF,TGTGCCAGCAGCTTCAATACAGGGAATTCACCCCTCCACTTT
TRBV19,NA,TRBJ2-6,TRBD1,CASSIWQGDPGANVLTF,TGTGCCAGTAGTATTTGGCAGGGGGACCCTGGGGCCAACGTCCTGACTTTC
TRBV18,NA,TRBJ2-7,TRBD1,CASSTRGQGDEQYF,TGTGCCAGCTCAACGAGAGGACAGGGCGACGAGCAGTACTTC
TRBV27,NA,TRBJ1-2,NA,CASTGAAGNINYGYTF,TGTGCCAGCACTGGGGCAGCCGGAAACATTAACTATGGCTACACCTTC
TRBV7-6,NA,TRBJ2-3,NA,CASSLVERPTDTQYF,TGTGCCAGCAGCTTAGTAGAGCGGCCTACAGATACGCAGTATTTT
TRBV5-1,few,TRBJ2-1,TRBD2,CASSMGLAGGRRNEQFF,TGCGCCAGCAGTATGGGACTAGCGGGGGGGCGTAGAAATGAGCAGTTCTTC
TRBV5-4,NA,TRBJ1-6,NA,CASSSRVSYNSPLHF,TGTGCCAGCAGCTCCAGGGTGTCCTATAATTCACCCCTCCACTTT
TRBV2,NA,TRBJ1-4,NA,CAGHRETNEKLFF,TGTGCCGGACACAGGGAAACTAATGAAAAACTGTTTTTT
TRBV7-6,NA,TRBJ1-5,NA,CASSQDRNQPQHF,TGTGCCAGCAGCCAAGACAGAAATCAGCCCCAGCATTTT
TRBV19,NA,TRBJ1-2,NA,CASSIGEVYGYTF,TGTGCCAGTAGTATTGGGGAGGTCTATGGCTACACCTTC
TRBV2,NA,TRBJ2-7,TRBD2,CASTGELAVYEQYF,TGTGCCAGTACGGGGGAACTAGCGGTTTACGAGCAGTACTTC
TRBV7-9,NA,TRBJ2-2,NA,CASSFIPRGELFF,TGTGCCAGCAGTTTTATTCCCCGGGGGGAGCTGTTTTTT
TRBV7-6,NA,TRBJ2-1,NA,CASSLWPGYNEQFF,TGTGCCAGCAGCTTATGGCCGGGATACAATGAGCAGTTCTTC
TRBV21-1,NA,TRBJ1-2,NA,CASSKRGDTF,TGTGCCAGCAGCAAAAGGGGCGACACCTTC
TRBV6-1,NA,TRBJ1-5,NA,CASSEALRGGDQPQHF,TGTGCCAGCAGTGAAGCTTTACGGGGGGGCGACCAGCCCCAGCATTTT
TRBV2,NA,TRBJ1-2,TRBD1,CASNGQGRYYGYTF,TGTGCCAGCAATGGACAGGGCCGGTACTATGGCTACACCTTC
TRBV2,NA,TRBJ1-4,NA,CASSGPRGAEKLFF,TGTGCCAGCAGCGGTCCCAGGGGTGCTGAAAAACTGTTTTTT
TRBV30,NA,TRBJ2-7,NA,CAWSARGWRPPYEQYF,TGTGCCTGGAGTGCCCGGGGGTGGCGGCCCCCCTACGAGCAGTACTTC
TRBV18,NA,TRBJ2-7,NA,CASSETTGHGEQYF,TGTGCCAGCTCAGAGACCACAGGGCATGGGGAGCAGTACTTC
TRBV5-6,few,TRBJ1-5,NA,CASSGILTDQPQHF,TGTGCCAGCAGCGGAATACTGACAGATCAGCCCCAGCATTTT
TRBV6-5,NA,TRBJ2-5,NA,CASTSDIQETQYF,TGTGCCAGCACCTCGGACATCCAAGAGACCCAGTACTTC
TRBV4-3,NA,TRBJ2-1,TRBD2,CASSQGTSGVNEQFF,TGCGCCAGCAGCCAAGGGACTAGCGGGGTCAATGAGCAGTTCTTC
TRBV5-1,once,TRBJ1-2,NA,CASSLAWGDYGYTF,TGCGCCAGCAGCTTGGCCTGGGGCGACTATGGCTACACCTTC
TRBV9,NA,TRBJ2-5,NA,CASSVPGIQETQYF,TGTGCCAGCAGTGTACCAGGAATCCAAGAGACCCAGTACTTC
TRBV9,NA,TRBJ2-1,NA,CASSVKEGLNEQFF,TGTGCCAGCAGCGTAAAGGAGGGATTGAATGAGCAGTTCTTC
TRBV2,NA,TRBJ1-5,TRBD1,CASSEGQGLNQPQHF,TGTGCCAGCAGTGAAGGACAGGGGTTAAATCAGCCCCAGCATTTT
TRBV11-2,NA,TRBJ1-3,TRBD1,CASGTGNEGNTIYF,TGTGCCAGCGGGACAGGGAACGAAGGAAACACCATATATTTT
TRBV6-1,NA,TRBJ1-2,NA,CASSEEREGRGYGYTF,TGTGCCAGCAGTGAAGAGAGGGAGGGAAGAGGGTATGGCTACACCTTC
TRBV6-4,NA,TRBJ1-1,NA,CASSVGRGNTEAFF,TGTGCCAGCAGTGTAGGGCGGGGGAACACTGAAGCTTTCTTT